These 7 T cell receptor beta chains were all obtained from the same sample, sequenced in a study of blood T cell repertoires in COVID-19. Method: immunoSEQ multiplex PCR; TCRdb's copy keeps in-frame clones and lacks some. Of fewer than 200,000 clones listed, 82% are singletons. The sample was peripheral blood. Receptors were obtained from a woman in her thirties or forties with COVID-19, enrolled during active disease.

The gene calls are TRBV6-5 and TRBJ2-7; no reliable D call. This CDR3 comprises 13 residues. V gave up 6 bases and J gave up 3 bases, with 12 bases separating them. Germline values: CDR1 MNHEY, CDR2 SVGAGI. Here the CDR3 reads CASRTTWSYEQYF. The DNA for the CDR3 is TGTGCCAGCAGAACCACCTGGAGCTACGAGCAGTACTTC.

This clone was seen a single time. The genes are TRBV2 and TRBJ2-1, with a weak D call TRBD2 (6 bases). V lost 6 bases, J lost 0 bases, and 15 bases lay in between. Germline CDR1 is SNHLY and CDR2 is FYNNEI. There are 16 residues in the CDR3. The DNA of the CDR3 is TGTGCCAGCAGCCTACTACTAGCAGTCTCCTACAATGAGCAGTTCTTC. This codes for CASSLLLAVSYNEQFF.

The gene calls are TRBV10-2 and TRBJ1-1; tentative D call: TRBD1 (6 bases). The germline V gene has CDR1 WSHSY and CDR2 SAAADI. V gave up 3 bases and J gave up 4 bases, with 15 bases separating them. This CDR3 has 15 residues. The CDR3 region is CASSENLGTFTEAFF. CDR3 DNA: TGCGCCAGCAGTGAAAACCTAGGGACATTCACTGAAGCTTTCTTT.

CDR3 sequence reads: CASSTRQGTGTGELFF. In DNA form, the CDR3 reads TGCGCCAGCAGCACCAGACAGGGCACAGGGACCGGGGAGCTGTTTTTT. J is TRBJ2-2 and V is TRBV4-1; 7 nucleotides agree with TRBD1. With V trimmed by 5 bases and J by 5 bases, 11 bases remained unmatched. Per germline, CDR1 MGHRA and CDR2 YSYEKL. This CDR3 is 16 amino acids long.

The chain employs TRBV7-6 and TRBJ1-5; 7 bases match TRBD1. J gave up 2 bases and V 1 base, and 8 bases lay outside the gene matches. Germline V gene sequence: CDR1 SGHVS, CDR2 FNYEAQ. The length of the CDR3 is 17 residues. CDR3: CASSLGAQGVGNQPQHF. CDR3 bases: TGTGCCAGCAGCTTAGGGGCGCAGGGGGTTGGCAATCAGCCCCAGCATTTT.

This chain links TRBV5-5 with TRBJ2-2; no reliable D call. The CDR3 consists of 13 residues. Deletions cut 3 bases from V and 1 base from J, with 4 bases between. Germline loops: CDR1 SGHKS, CDR2 YYEKEE (reference sequence). The CDR3: CASSSLNTGELFF. DNA of the CDR3: TGTGCCAGCAGCTCCTTGAACACCGGGGAGCTGTTTTTT.

The CDR3 region is CASSSGGQPPEAFF. DNA of the CDR3: TGCGCCAGCAGCTCAGGAGGGCAGCCACCTGAAGCTTTCTTT. The rearrangement uses TRBV5-1 and TRBJ1-1; no clear D. Germline V lookup: CDR1 SGHRS, CDR2 YFSETQ. The V gene lost 3 bases and the J gene lost 6 bases, with 15 bases spanning the gap. The CDR3 extends over 14 amino acids.